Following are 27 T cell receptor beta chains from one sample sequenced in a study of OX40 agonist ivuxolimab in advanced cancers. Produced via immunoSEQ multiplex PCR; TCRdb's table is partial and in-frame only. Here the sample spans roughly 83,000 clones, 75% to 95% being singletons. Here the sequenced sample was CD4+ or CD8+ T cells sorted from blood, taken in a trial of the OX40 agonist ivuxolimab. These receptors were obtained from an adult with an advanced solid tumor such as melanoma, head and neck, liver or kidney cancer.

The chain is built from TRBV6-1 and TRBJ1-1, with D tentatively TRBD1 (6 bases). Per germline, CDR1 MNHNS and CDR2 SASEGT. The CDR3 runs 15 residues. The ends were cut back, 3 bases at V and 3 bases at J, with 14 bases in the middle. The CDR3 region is CASSDRVGGDTEAFF. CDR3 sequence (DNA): TGTGCCAGCAGTGACAGGGTAGGGGGGGACACTGAAGCTTTCTTT.

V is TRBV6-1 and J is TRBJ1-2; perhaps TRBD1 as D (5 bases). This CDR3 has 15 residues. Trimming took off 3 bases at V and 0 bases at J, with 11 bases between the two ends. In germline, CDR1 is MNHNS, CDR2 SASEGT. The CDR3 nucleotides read TGTGCCAGCAGTGAGTGGGACGGCGCTAACTATGGCTACACCTTC. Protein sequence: CASSEWDGANYGYTF.

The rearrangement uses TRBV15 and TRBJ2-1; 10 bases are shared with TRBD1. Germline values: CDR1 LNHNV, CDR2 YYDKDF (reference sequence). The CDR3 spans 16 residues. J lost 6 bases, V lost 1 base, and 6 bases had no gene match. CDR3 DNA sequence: TGTGCCACCAGCAGAGTCCGACAGGGGGCCCTCAATGAGCAGTTCTTC. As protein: CATSRVRQGALNEQFF.

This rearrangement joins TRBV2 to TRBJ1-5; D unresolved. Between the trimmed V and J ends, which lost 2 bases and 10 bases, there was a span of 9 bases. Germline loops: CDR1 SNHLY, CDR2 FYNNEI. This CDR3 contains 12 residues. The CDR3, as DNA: TGTGCCAGCAGTGAATCGATTAGCCCCCAGCATTTT. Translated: CASSESISPQHF.

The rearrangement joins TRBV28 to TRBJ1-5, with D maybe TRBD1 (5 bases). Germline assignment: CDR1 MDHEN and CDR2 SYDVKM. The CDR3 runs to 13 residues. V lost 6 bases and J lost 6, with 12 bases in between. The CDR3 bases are TGTGCCAGCAGCCGGGAGGGGTCTCAGCCCCAGCATTTT. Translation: CASSREGSQPQHF.

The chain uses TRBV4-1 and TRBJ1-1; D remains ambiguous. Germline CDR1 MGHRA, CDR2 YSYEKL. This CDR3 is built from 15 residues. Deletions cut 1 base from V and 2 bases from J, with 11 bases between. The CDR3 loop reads CASSQAPSTNTEAFF. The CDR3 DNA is TGCGCCAGCAGCCAAGCCCCCTCGACCAACACTGAAGCTTTCTTT.

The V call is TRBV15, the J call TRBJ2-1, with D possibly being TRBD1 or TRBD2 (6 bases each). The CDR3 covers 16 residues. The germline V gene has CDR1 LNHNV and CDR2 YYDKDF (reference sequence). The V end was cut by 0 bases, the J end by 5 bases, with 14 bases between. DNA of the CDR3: TGTGCCACCAGCAGAGATGGGGCCCGGGGGCACAATGAGCAGTTCTTC. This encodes CATSRDGARGHNEQFF.

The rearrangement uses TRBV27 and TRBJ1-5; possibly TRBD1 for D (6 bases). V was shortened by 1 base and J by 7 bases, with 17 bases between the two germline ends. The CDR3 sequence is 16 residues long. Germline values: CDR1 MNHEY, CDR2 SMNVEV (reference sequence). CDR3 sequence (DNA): TGTGCCAGCAGTTTATGGTTTCTGCAGGGACACCAGCCCCAGCATTTT. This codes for CASSLWFLQGHQPQHF.

The CDR3 spells CSVETYEQYV. The CDR3 coding sequence is TGCAGCGTTGAAACCTACGAGCAGTACGTC. The chain carries TRBV29-1 and TRBJ2-7; no reliable D call. The CDR3 covers 10 residues. V lost 2 bases, J lost 2 bases, and 1 base lay in between. Germline assignment: CDR1 SQVTM and CDR2 ANQGSEA.

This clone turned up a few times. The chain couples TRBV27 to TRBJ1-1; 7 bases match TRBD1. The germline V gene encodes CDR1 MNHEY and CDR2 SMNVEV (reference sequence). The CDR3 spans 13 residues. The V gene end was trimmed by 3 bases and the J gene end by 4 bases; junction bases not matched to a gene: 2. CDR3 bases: TGTGCCAGCAGTTTCCCAGGGGGCACTGAAGCTTTCTTT. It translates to CASSFPGGTEAFF.

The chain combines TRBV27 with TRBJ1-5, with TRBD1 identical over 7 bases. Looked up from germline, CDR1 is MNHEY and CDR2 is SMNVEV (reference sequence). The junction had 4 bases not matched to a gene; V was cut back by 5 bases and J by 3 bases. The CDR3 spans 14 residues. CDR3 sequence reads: CASSLTGFNQPQHF. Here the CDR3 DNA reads TGTGCCAGCAGTCTGACAGGGTTCAATCAGCCCCAGCATTTT.

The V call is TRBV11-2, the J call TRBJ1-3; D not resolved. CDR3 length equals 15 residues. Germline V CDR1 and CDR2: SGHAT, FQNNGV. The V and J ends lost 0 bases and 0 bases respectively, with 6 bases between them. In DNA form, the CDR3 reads TGTGCCAGCAGCTTAGAGGGGTACTCTGGAAACACCATATATTTT. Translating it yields CASSLEGYSGNTIYF. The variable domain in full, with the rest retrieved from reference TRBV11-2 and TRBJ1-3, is EAGVAQSPRYKIIEKRQSVAFWCNPISGHATLYWYQQILGQGPKLLIQFQNNGVVDDSQLPKDRFSAERLKGVDSTLKIQPAKLEDSAVYLCASSLEGYSGNTIYFGEGSWLTVV.

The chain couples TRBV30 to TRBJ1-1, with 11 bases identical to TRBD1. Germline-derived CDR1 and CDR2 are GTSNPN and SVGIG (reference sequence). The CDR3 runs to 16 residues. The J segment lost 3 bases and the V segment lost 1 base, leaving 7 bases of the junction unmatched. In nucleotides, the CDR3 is TGTGCCTGGAGTGGCCTGGGGACAGGGGGTGACACTGAAGCTTTCTTT. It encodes CAWSGLGTGGDTEAFF.

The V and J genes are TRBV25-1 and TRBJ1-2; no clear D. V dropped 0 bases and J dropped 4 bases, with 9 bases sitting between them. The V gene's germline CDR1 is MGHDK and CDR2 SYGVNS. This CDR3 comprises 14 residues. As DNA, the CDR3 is TGTGCCAGCAGTGAATATGAGGGCCCCTATGGCTACACCTTC. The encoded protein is CASSEYEGPYGYTF.

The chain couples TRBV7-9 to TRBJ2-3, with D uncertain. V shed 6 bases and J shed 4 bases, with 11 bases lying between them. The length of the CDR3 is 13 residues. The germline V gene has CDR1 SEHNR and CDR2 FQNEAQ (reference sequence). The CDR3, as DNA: TGTGCCAGCAGTGCTACATCGGCAGATACGCAGTATTTT. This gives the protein CASSATSADTQYF.

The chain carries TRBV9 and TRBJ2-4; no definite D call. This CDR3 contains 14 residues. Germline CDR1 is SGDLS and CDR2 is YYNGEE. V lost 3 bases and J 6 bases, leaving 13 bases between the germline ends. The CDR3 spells CASSEAVTTNIQYF. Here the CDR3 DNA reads TGTGCCAGCAGCGAGGCGGTAACGACAAACATTCAGTACTTC.

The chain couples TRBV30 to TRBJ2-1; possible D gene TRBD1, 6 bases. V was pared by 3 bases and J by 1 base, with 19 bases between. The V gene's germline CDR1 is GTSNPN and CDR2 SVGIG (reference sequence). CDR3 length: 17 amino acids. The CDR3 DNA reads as TGTGCCTGGAGGGGAATGATACAGGGAAATTCCTACAATGAGCAGTTCTTC. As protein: CAWRGMIQGNSYNEQFF. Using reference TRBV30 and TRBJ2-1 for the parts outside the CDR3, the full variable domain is SQTIHQWPATLVQPVGSPLSLECTVEGTSNPNLYWYRQAAGRGLQLLFYSVGIGQISSEVPQNLSASRPQDRQFILSSKKLLLSDSGFYLCAWRGMIQGNSYNEQFFGPGTRLTVL.

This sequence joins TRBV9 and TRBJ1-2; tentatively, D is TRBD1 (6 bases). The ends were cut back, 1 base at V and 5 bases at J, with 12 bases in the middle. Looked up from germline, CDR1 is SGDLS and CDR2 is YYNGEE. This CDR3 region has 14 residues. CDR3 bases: TGTGCCAGCAGCGTACCAGGGGTCCCGTATGGCTACACCTTC. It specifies CASSVPGVPYGYTF.

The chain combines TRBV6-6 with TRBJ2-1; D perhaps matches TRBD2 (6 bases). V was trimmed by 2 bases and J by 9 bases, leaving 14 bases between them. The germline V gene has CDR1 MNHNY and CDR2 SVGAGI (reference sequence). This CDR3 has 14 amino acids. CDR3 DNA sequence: TGTGCCAGCAGTTACAGGGAGCTGGGGGGTGAGCAGTTCTTC. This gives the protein CASSYRELGGEQFF.

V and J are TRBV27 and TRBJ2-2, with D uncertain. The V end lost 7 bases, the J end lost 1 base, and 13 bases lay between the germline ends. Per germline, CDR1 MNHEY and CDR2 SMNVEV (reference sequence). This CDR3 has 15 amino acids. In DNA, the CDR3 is TGTGCCAGCAACCCCTCGCCGAAGAACACCGGGGAGCTGTTTTTT. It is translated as CASNPSPKNTGELFF.

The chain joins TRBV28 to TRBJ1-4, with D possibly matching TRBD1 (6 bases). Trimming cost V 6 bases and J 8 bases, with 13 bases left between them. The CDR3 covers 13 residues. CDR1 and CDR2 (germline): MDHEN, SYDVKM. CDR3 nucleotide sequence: TGTGCCAGCAGATCCGACAGGTCGGAAAAACTGTTTTTT. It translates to CASRSDRSEKLFF.

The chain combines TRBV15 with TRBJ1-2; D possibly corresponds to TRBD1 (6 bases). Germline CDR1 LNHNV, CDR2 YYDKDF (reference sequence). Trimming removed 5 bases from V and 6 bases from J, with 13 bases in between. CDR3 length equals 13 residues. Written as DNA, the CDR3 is TGTGCCACCAGCGGGGGGCATGGGGATGGCTACACCTTC. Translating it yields CATSGGHGDGYTF.

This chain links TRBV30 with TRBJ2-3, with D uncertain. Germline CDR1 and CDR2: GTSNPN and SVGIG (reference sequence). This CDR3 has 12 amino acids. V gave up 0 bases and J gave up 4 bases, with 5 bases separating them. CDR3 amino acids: CAWSVRPDTQYF. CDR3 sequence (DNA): TGTGCCTGGAGTGTACGCCCAGATACGCAGTATTTT.

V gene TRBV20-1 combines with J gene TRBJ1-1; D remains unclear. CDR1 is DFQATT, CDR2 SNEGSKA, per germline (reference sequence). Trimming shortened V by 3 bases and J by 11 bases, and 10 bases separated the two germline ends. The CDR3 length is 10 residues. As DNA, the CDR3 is TGCAGTGCTAGTCCGGGTATGGCTTTCTTT. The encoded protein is CSASPGMAFF.

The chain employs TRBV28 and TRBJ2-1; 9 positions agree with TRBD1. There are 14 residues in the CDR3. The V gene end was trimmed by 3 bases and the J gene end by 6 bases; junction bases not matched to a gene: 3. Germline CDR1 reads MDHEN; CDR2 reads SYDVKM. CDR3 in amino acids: CASSLWTGVNEQFF. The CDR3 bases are TGTGCCAGCAGTTTGTGGACAGGGGTCAATGAGCAGTTCTTC.

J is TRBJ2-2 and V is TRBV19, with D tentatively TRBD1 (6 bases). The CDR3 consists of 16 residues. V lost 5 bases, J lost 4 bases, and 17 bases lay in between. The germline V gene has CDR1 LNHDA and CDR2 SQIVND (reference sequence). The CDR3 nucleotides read TGTGCCAGTAGTTGGATTGATCAGGGGAGCACCGGGGAGCTGTTTTTT. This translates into CASSWIDQGSTGELFF. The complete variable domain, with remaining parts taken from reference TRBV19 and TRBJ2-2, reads DGGITQSPKYLFRKEGQNVTLSCEQNLNHDAMYWYRQDPGQGLRLIYYSQIVNDFQKGDIAEGYSVSREKKESFPLTVTSAQKNPTAFYLCASSWIDQGSTGELFFGEGSRLTVL.

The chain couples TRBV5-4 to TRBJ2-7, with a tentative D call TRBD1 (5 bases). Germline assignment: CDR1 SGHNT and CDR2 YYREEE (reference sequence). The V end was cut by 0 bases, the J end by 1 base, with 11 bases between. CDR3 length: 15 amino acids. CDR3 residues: CASSLGAGKSYEQYF. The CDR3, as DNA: TGTGCCAGCAGCTTGGGGGCAGGGAAGTCCTACGAGCAGTACTTC.